This T cell receptor (beta chain) derives from a study of blood T cell repertoires in COVID-19. Study-wide background: Collection of acute and convalescent COVID-19 samples took place in the United States, Italy and Spain. Nucleic acid was either cDNA or gDNA, and it came from T cells, B-cell-depleted T cells, or PBMCs.

Looked up from germline, CDR1 is SGHDT and CDR2 is YYEEEE. The V and J ends lost 3 bases and 6 bases respectively, with 18 bases between them. This CDR3 comprises 15 residues. This clone was seen more than once but under ten times. Authors' processing steps: Scientists estimated how many nucleated cells there were by amplifying reference gene primers. The data were produced by immunoSEQ multiplex PCR, yet TCRdb's version contains in-frame clones alone and is incomplete. V and J calls plus clone size are reproduced from that table; the DNA served to infer D and trimming. This sample has roughly 250,000 clones, with roughly nine tenths found just once.

The sequencing input was peripheral blood. The V gene is TRBV5-6, the J gene TRBJ1-1; TRBD1 is a possible D gene (5 bases). The receptor was derived from a man aged 60 to 75 who had recovered from COVID-19. The CDR3 nucleotides read TGTGCCAGCAGCTCGATAAGGGGAGGGAGCCCTGAAGCTTTCTTT. It specifies CASSSIRGGSPEAFF.